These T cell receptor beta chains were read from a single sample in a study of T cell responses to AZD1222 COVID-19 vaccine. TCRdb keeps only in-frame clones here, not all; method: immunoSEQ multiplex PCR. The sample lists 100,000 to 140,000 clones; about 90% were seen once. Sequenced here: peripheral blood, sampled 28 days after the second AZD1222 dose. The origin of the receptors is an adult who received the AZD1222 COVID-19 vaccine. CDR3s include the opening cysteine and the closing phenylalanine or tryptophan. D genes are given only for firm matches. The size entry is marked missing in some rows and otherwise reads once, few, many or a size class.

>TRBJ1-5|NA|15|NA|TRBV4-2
CASSPTTAGTQPQHF
TGTGCCAGCAGCCCCACAACGGCAGGGACCCAGCCCCAGCATTTT
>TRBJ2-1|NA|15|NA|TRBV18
CASSPVEGPYNEQFF
TGTGCCAGCTCACCAGTGGAGGGCCCTTACAATGAGCAGTTCTTC
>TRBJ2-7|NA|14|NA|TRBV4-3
CASSQVGGSYEQYF
TGCGCCAGCAGCCAAGTTGGAGGATCCTACGAGCAGTACTTC
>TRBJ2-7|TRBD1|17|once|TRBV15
CATSRPIGQGGLNEQYF
TGTGCCACCAGCAGACCCATCGGACAGGGAGGTTTAAACGAGCAGTACTTC
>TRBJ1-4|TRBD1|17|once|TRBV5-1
CASSLGDRGATNEKLFF
TGCGCCAGCAGCTTGGGCGACAGGGGAGCAACTAATGAAAAACTGTTTTTT
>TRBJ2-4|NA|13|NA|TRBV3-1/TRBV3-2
CASSQGWADIQYF
TGTGCCAGCAGCCAAGGGTGGGCTGATATTCAGTACTTC
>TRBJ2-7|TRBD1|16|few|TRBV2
CASSEAGTGGSYEQYF
TGTGCCAGCAGTGAAGCAGGGACAGGGGGCTCCTACGAGCAGTACTTC
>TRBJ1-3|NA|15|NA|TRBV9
CASSVDPKGGNTIYF
TGTGCCAGCAGCGTAGATCCCAAAGGCGGGAACACCATATATTTT
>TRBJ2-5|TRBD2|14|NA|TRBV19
CASNSGSRMETQYF
TGTGCCAGTAATAGCGGGAGCAGGATGGAGACCCAGTACTTC
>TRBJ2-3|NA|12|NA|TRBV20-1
CSASGGVGTQYF
TGCAGTGCTAGTGGTGGGGTGGGTACGCAGTATTTT
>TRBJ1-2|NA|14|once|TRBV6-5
CASKLEAGFYGYTF
TGTGCCAGCAAATTAGAGGCGGGCTTCTATGGCTACACCTTC
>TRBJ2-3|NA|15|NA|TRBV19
CASSIWVSPTDTQYF
TGTGCCAGTAGTATTTGGGTAAGCCCCACAGATACGCAGTATTTT
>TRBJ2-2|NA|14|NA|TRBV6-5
CASSQTKSTGELFF
TGTGCCAGCAGTCAAACCAAGAGCACCGGGGAGCTGTTTTTT
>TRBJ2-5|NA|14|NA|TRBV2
CASSGGSRQETQYF
TGTGCCAGCAGTGGAGGTAGCCGCCAAGAGACCCAGTACTTC
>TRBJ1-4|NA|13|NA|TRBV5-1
CASSPGTDEKLFF
TGCGCCAGCAGCCCCGGGACGGATGAAAAACTGTTTTTT
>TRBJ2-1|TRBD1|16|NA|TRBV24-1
CATSASGGQGRNEQFF
TGTGCCACCAGTGCTTCCGGGGGACAGGGGAGGAATGAGCAGTTCTTC
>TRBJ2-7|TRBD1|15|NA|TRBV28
CASGAPGQATYEQYF
TGTGCCAGCGGTGCGCCGGGACAGGCTACCTACGAGCAGTACTTC
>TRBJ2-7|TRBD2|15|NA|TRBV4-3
CASSQEPGLVYEQYF
TGCGCCAGCAGCCAAGAACCGGGACTAGTCTACGAGCAGTACTTC
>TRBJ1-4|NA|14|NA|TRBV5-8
CASSSTGPNEKLFF
TGTGCCAGCAGCTCAACGGGACCCAATGAAAAACTGTTTTTT
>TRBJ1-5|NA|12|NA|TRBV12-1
CASSVPNQPQHF
TGTGCCAGCAGCGTCCCCAATCAGCCCCAGCATTTT
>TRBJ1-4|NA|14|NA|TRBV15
CATSKYRDNEKLFF
TGTGCCACCAGCAAATACAGAGATAATGAAAAACTGTTTTTT
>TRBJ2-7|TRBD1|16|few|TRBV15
CATKQRGGQGSYEQYF
TGTGCCACCAAACAGAGAGGGGGACAGGGATCCTACGAGCAGTACTTC
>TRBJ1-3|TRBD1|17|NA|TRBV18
CASSPLTGPISGNTIYF
TGTGCCAGCTCACCTTTGACAGGGCCCATCTCTGGAAACACCATATATTTT
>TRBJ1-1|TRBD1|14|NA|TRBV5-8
CASRKGAMNTEAFF
TGTGCCAGCAGAAAGGGGGCTATGAACACTGAAGCTTTCTTT
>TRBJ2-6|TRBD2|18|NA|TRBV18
CASSPRPAGVTGANVLTF
TGTGCCAGCTCACCACGGCCCGCGGGAGTGACCGGGGCCAACGTCCTGACTTTC
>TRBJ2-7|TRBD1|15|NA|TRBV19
CASSIKDRGIYEQYF
TGTGCCAGTAGTATAAAGGACAGGGGGATATACGAGCAGTACTTC
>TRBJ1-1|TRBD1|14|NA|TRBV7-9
CAIRPGTADTEAFF
TGTGCCATACGGCCCGGGACAGCGGACACTGAAGCTTTCTTT
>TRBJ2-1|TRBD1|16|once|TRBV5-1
CASSTLDRGRGNEQFF
TGCGCCAGCAGCACCCTGGACAGGGGAAGGGGCAATGAGCAGTTCTTC
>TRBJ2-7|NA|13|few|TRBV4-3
CASSPRTLDEQYF
TGCGCCAGCAGCCCTCGGACTTTGGACGAGCAGTACTTC
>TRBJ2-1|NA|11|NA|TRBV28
CASSLIYEQFF
TGTGCCAGCAGTTTAATCTATGAGCAGTTCTTC
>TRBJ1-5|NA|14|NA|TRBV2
CASSEEAGSQPQHF
TGTGCCAGCAGTGAAGAGGCAGGGAGTCAGCCCCAGCATTTT
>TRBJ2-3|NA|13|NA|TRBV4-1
CASSPYSTDTQYF
TGCGCCAGCAGCCCCTATAGCACAGATACGCAGTATTTT
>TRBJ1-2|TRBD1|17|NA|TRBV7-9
CASSLGPGTGDNYGYTF
TGTGCCAGCAGCTTAGGACCCGGGACAGGGGACAACTATGGCTACACCTTC
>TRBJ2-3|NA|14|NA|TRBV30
CAWRLGLGPDTQYF
TGTGCCTGGAGACTAGGTCTGGGCCCAGATACGCAGTATTTT
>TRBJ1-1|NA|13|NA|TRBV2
CASSSSLNTEAFF
TGTGCCAGCAGTTCCTCCCTGAACACTGAAGCTTTCTTT
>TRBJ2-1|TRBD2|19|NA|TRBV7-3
CASSLKPLELAGSAHEQFF
TGTGCCAGCAGCTTAAAGCCCCTCGAGCTAGCGGGGTCCGCGCATGAGCAGTTCTTC
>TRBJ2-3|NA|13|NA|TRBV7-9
CASSLLSTDTQYF
TGTGCCAGCAGCTTATTGTCCACAGATACGCAGTATTTT
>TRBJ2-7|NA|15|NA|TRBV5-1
CASSLRGDRVSEQYF
TGCGCCAGCAGCTTGAGGGGGGATAGGGTTTCCGAGCAGTACTTC
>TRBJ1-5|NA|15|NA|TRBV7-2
CASSLRQGIGQPQHF
TGTGCCAGCAGCTTACGCCAGGGAATAGGGCAGCCCCAGCATTTT
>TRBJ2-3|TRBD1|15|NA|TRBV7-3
CASSPTGGSTDTQYF
TGTGCCAGCAGTCCTACAGGGGGGAGCACAGATACGCAGTATTTT
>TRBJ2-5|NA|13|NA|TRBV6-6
CASALAVVETQYF
TGTGCATCGGCGCTAGCAGTCGTCGAGACCCAGTACTTC
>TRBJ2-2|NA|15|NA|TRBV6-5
CASSYHPGNTGELFF
TGTGCCAGCAGTTACCATCCAGGAAACACCGGGGAGCTGTTTTTT
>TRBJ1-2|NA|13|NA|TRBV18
CASSSDSYYGYTF
TGTGCCAGCTCATCGGACAGTTACTATGGCTACACCTTC
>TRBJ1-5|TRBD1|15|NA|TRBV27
CASSSGQGGNQPQHF
TGTGCCAGCAGTTCGGGACAGGGGGGAAATCAGCCCCAGCATTTT
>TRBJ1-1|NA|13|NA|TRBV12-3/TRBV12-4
CASSLGARTEAFF
TGTGCCAGCAGTTTAGGGGCCCGCACTGAAGCTTTCTTT
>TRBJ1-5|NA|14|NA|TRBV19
CASSIRDRNQPQHF
TGTGCCAGTAGTATAAGGGATAGGAATCAGCCCCAGCATTTT
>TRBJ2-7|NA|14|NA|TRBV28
CASDGDSSPGGQYF
TGTGCCAGCGACGGGGACAGCTCCCCCGGGGGGCAGTACTTC
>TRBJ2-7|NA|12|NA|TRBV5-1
CASSHGVDEQYF
TGCGCCAGCAGCCACGGGGTTGATGAGCAGTACTTC
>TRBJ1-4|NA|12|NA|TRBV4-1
CASSQDPGVLFF
TGCGCCAGCAGCCAAGATCCGGGGGTGCTGTTTTTT
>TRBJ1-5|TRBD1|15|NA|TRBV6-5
CASKDRGYSNQPQHF
TGTGCCAGCAAGGACAGGGGGTATAGCAATCAGCCCCAGCATTTT
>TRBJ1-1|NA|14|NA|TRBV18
CASSRQGLNTEAFF
TGTGCCAGCTCACGTCAGGGACTAAACACTGAAGCTTTCTTT
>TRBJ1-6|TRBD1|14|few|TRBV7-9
CASSAGTGGSPLHF
TGTGCCAGCAGCGCAGGGACAGGGGGTTCACCCCTCCACTTT
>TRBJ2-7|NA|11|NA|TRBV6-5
CATRLGYEQYF
TGTGCCACACGCCTGGGCTACGAGCAGTACTTC